The entry that follows covers one T cell receptor beta chain sequence. The data were taken from a study of tumor-infiltrating lymphocytes in localized non-small cell lung cancer. This CDR3 spans 14 amino acids. Germline V gene data show CDR1 as SGDLS and CDR2 as YYNGEE. V lost 3 bases to trimming and J lost 6 bases; unmatched junction nucleotides: 5. This table comes from immunoSEQ multiplex PCR, and its TCRdb copy is limited to in-frame clones, with some not included. The table shows roughly 8,900 clones, with over 75% occurring only once. This TCR was sampled from a human donor with non-small cell lung cancer. Specimen: uninvolved lung tissue not adjacent to the tumor. J is TRBJ2-2 and V is TRBV9; TRBD2 matches at 7 bases. The CDR3 is CASSGPGGPGELFF. CDR3 in DNA: TGTGCCAGCAGCGGACCGGGGGGTCCCGGGGAGCTGTTTTTT.